This TCR beta chain emerged from a study of blood T cell repertoires in COVID-19. About the research overall: The cDNA or gDNA used as material had been derived from T cells, B-cell-depleted T cells, or PBMCs.

TCRdb's copy holds only in-frame clones and misses some; the assay was immunoSEQ multiplex PCR. The sample yields 150,000 to 200,000 clones, roughly 85% seen once. Seattle cases were enrolled at active infection and followed longitudinally. The V segment lost 8 bases and the J segment 9 bases; nucleotides outside the gene matches: 8. The CDR3 contains 13 residues. The V call is TRBV12-3 or TRBV12-4, the J call TRBJ2-1; 9 bases are a match to TRBD1. What was sequenced was peripheral blood. The receptor was isolated from a woman between 50 and 59 years old with COVID-19, enrolled during active disease. The CDR3 DNA sequence: TGTGCCAGCCGGCGGACAGGGGCGGGTGAGCAGTTCTTC. Amino acid sequence: CASRRTGAGEQFF.